This entry describes one T cell receptor (beta chain). This clonotype has only a few counts. No cognate antigen has been identified for it. No much larger clone exists at a distance of one base, and base qualities are not known. The CDR3 covers 16 residues, taking in both the cysteine and the phenylalanine. Solely the CDR3 DNA is kept, with 48 bases framed from the first base. The junction carries 19 bases between V and J, which are trimmed by 3 bases and 5 bases respectively. Per the germline V gene (reference sequence), LNHDA is the CDR1 and SQIVND is the CDR2. Stable Graves' hyperthyroidism was defined as the absence of progression to ophthalmopathy over 18 months of follow-up. The hyperthyroidism patients were between 18 and 65 years old and newly diagnosed, with a disease duration of less than 2 months. Any patient with an uncontrolled infection, another autoimmune disease, pregnancy or lactation was excluded. Diagnoses were based on clinical symptoms, serum thyroxine and TRAb, thyroid ultrasound and orbital computed tomography. PBMCs were isolated from 10 ml of fresh peripheral blood by Ficoll-Paque density gradient centrifugation. Total RNA was extracted using Trizol reagent, and RNA quality was assessed on an Agilent 2100 Bioanalyzer.

TCR beta CDR3 regions were amplified from RNA transcripts. A first-round RT-PCR of the TCR CDR3 used the HTBI primer set with the Qiagen OneStep RT-PCR kit. Libraries were constructed in a second round of multiplex PCR, after which size selection and purification were carried out. Sequencing of the libraries was done on an Illumina HiSeq2000 using paired-end 100 bp reads. The paper's processing steps were these. SOAPnuke was used to process the raw data, with reads discarded if the reads contained adapters or uncalled bases, had a mean Phred below 15, or lacked an exact constant-primer or identifier match. COPE v1.2.5 was used to merge high-quality paired reads, and clonotypes were defined as unique nucleotide sequences. MiTCR v1.1 was used to align the clonotypes against IMGT TRBV, TRBD and TRBJ reference segments. The analysis included only V-J combinations with a frequency above 0.0001, which together covered approximately 99% of the repertoires. The TCS score was defined as F50 (clonal expansion) divided by E x V (chaos), with BLOSUM62-based TCRdist calculated between CDR3 peptides within each V-J. Welch's t-statistics and random forest reduced 500 to 550 V-J features to fewer than 15, which were used in a naive Bayes classifier (R e1071). TCRdb reworked the public reads: Q25 trimming with fastp, MiXCR clone assembly, productive beta chains retained. When rows share a CDR3 protein, they turn into one entry using the most common DNA and genes. The V and J calls shown here were made by TCRdb, not taken from the authors' results. The sample data list over 550,000 distinct CDR3 sequences, and 16% of these were observed just once. In total, the top ten clones hold approximately 18% of the sample.

This record belongs to a study of T cells in Graves' hyperthyroidism and ophthalmopathy (dated by TCRdb to the late 2010s). Notes on the research overall: Peripheral blood was collected at initial diagnosis, before any treatment. In addition, the study compared T-cell repertoires in thyroid tissue and in blood from roughly 6 Graves' hyperthyroidism patients. Prospective prediction of ophthalmopathy was tested in an independent validation cohort of 18 to 20 hyperthyroidism patients and approximately 17 patients who later progressed to ophthalmopathy. According to the paper, TCR Vbeta CDR3 sequencing was carried out on more than 120 peripheral blood samples, which came from 40 to 45 ophthalmopathy, some 73 hyperthyroidism and approximately 17 progressor patients. To identify TCR V-J signatures that set the groups apart, the researchers used a discovery cohort of approximately 98 patients, made up of approximately 43 with Graves' ophthalmopathy and 57 with stable Graves' hyperthyroidism. Following sampling, methimazole starting at 30 mg daily was given to hyperthyroidism patients, and high-dose intravenous methylprednisolone was given to ophthalmopathy patients. The 75 to 100 discovery patients were randomly divided into training and test sets at a 7:3 ratio.

Results and caveats for the whole study, not just this receptor: In validation, the model predicted progression to ophthalmopathy a median of about 6.5 months before onset, with approximately 68% sensitivity and about 72% specificity. No statistical method was used to set the sample size in advance, and investigators knew the group allocation. In cross-validation, a model built on a 13 V-J signature told ophthalmopathy apart from stable hyperthyroidism with 85% to 90% sensitivity and approximately 84% specificity, and in testing the same model reached 80%/75%. Most expanded thyroid clonotypes (frequency above 0.001) were also detected in blood, suggesting blood repertoires may reflect thyroid immune responses.

The clonotype comes from a woman younger than 35 with Graves' hyperthyroidism. What was sequenced was blood. The V and J genes are TRBV19 and TRBJ2-5; the D gene is possibly TRBD1 or TRBD2, each agreeing over 5 bases. The encoded CDR3 is CASSMGAGTPRETQYF. The nucleotide sequence is given as TGTGCCAGTAGTATGGGAGCCGGGACCCCCCGGGAGACCCAGTACTTC. Reference TRBV19 and TRBJ2-5 proteins supply the regions before and after the CDR3; the full variable domain is: DGGITQSPKYLFRKEGQNVTLSCEQNLNHDAMYWYRQDPGQGLRLIYYSQIVNDFQKGDIAEGYSVSREKKESFPLTVTSAQKNPTAFYLCASSMGAGTPRETQYFGPGTRLLVL.